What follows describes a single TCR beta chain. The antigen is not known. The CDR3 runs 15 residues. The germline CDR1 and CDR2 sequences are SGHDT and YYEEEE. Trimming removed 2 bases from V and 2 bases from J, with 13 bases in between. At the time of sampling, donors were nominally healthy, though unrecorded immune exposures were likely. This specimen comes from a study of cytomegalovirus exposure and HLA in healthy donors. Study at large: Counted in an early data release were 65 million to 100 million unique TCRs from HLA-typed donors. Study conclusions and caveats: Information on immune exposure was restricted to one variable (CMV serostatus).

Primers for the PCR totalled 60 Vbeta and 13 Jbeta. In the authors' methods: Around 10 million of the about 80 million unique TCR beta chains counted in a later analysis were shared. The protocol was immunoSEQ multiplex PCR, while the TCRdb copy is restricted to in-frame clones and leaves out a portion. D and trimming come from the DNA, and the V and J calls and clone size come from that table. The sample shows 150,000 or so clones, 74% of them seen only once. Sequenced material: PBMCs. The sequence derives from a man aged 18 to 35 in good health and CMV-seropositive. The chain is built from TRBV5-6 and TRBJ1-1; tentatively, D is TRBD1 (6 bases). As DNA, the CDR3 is TGTGCCAGCAGCTTCTTAGTCAGGGGCAACACTGAAGCTTTCTTT. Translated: CASSFLVRGNTEAFF.